The next 31 T cell receptor beta chains were all read from a single sample in a study of regulatory T cells in long-lasting Graves disease. Building the TCR beta libraries relied on iRepertoire HTBI primers, and CDR3 regions underwent Arm-PCR. A single record per CDR3 protein comes from TCRdb applying MiXCR to the multiplex PCR reads. The data show 420,000 or so distinct CDR3 sequences, with around a quarter seen just once and approximately 28% held by the top ten. The time point: persistent/refractory GD, antithyroid drugs over 5 years with positive TRAb. Generation of the TCR library employed RNA extracted from PBMCs. The sequencing used peripheral blood mononuclear cells (PBMCs), collected when the disease was refractory, from a patient treated with antithyroid drugs. The receptors originated from a female donor with Graves disease.

The chain carries TRBV6-2 or TRBV6-3 and TRBJ1-1; D unresolved. Trimming took off 2 bases at V and 3 bases at J, with 7 bases between the two ends. The length of the CDR3 is 13 residues. Germline CDR1 is MNHEY and CDR2 is SVGEGT. CDR3 sequence: CASSYPPHTEAFF. The DNA of the CDR3 is TGTGCCAGCAGTTACCCACCCCACACTGAAGCTTTCTTT.

The gene calls are TRBV5-1 and TRBJ2-3; 9 nucleotides align to TRBD2. In germline, CDR1 is SGHRS, CDR2 YFSETQ. V lost 3 bases, J lost 2 bases, and 7 bases stayed unmatched. This CDR3 comprises 16 residues. Here the CDR3 reads CASSSIAGENTDTQYF. The CDR3 DNA is TGCGCCAGCAGCTCGATAGCGGGAGAGAACACAGATACGCAGTATTTT. Full variable domain (rest looked up from reference TRBV5-1 and TRBJ2-3): KAGVTQTPRYLIKTRGQQVTLSCSPISGHRSVSWYQQTPGQGLQFLFEYFSETQRNKGNFPGRFSGRQFSNSRSEMNVSTLELGDSALYLCASSSIAGENTDTQYFGPGTRLTVL.

The chain is built from TRBV2 and TRBJ1-2; 7 positions match TRBD1. Germline V lookup: CDR1 SNHLY, CDR2 FYNNEI. V lost 2 bases, J lost 4 bases, and 7 bases stayed unmatched. This CDR3 is built from 15 residues. Here the CDR3 DNA reads TGTGCCAGCAGTGAACGGGACAGTCAGTTCTATGGCTACACCTTC. Translated: CASSERDSQFYGYTF. The whole variable domain, remainder taken from reference TRBV2 and TRBJ1-2, is EPEVTQTPSHQVTQMGQEVILRCVPISNHLYFYWYRQILGQKVEFLVSFYNNEISEKSEIFDDQFSVERPDGSNFTLKIRSTKLEDSAMYFCASSERDSQFYGYTFGSGTRLTVV.

There are a few counts of this clonotype. The V gene is TRBV30, the J gene TRBJ1-2; D not resolved. The CDR3 is 17 amino acids. Trimming pared 7 bases from V and 3 bases from J, leaving 27 bases between. CDR1 is GTSNPN and CDR2 is SVGIG in the germline V gene (reference sequence). DNA for the CDR3: TGTGCCTTCACAAGCCCGAGGAGGATCTCTAGGGACTATGGCTACACCTTC. Protein product: CAFTSPRRISRDYGYTF.

This clonotype appeared many times. The J gene is TRBJ1-1, the V gene TRBV2; D gene uncertain. This CDR3 has 15 residues. The germline V and J ends were trimmed by 6 bases and 0 bases, with 14 bases remaining between them. In germline, CDR1 is SNHLY, CDR2 FYNNEI. The CDR3 spells CASRGGGSLNTEAFF. In nucleotides, the CDR3 is TGTGCCAGCAGGGGTGGTGGCAGTTTGAACACTGAAGCTTTCTTT.

This clonotype has more than one count but fewer than ten. This chain connects TRBV5-1 to TRBJ2-3; D may match TRBD1 or TRBD2 (6 bases each). Germline assignment: CDR1 SGHRS and CDR2 YFSETQ. The CDR3 loop spans 17 amino acids. The V end lost 0 bases, the J end lost 2 bases, and 16 bases lay between the germline ends. The DNA of the CDR3 is TGCGCCAGCAGCTTGGCTCCAGGGGAGCGGGCCACAGATACGCAGTATTTT. This codes for CASSLAPGERATDTQYF.

The CDR3 is CASSYSAGGANTGELFF. The CDR3 region has the DNA TGTGCCAGCAGTTACTCAGCAGGGGGGGCCAACACCGGGGAGCTGTTTTTT. This rearrangement joins TRBV6-9 to TRBJ2-2; D is tentatively TRBD1 or TRBD2 (7 bases each). CDR1 is MNHGY and CDR2 is SVAAGI in the germline V gene. V shed 3 bases and J shed 2 bases, with 16 bases lying between them. The CDR3 loop spans 17 amino acids.

This clonotype occurred many times. This sequence joins TRBV2 and TRBJ2-2; tentatively, D is TRBD2 (6 bases). Germline values: CDR1 SNHLY, CDR2 FYNNEI. Trimming cost V 6 bases and J 3 bases, with 11 bases left between them. The CDR3 runs 14 residues. CDR3 in amino acids: CASRNGRHTGELFF. CDR3 coding DNA: TGTGCCAGCAGGAACGGGAGACACACCGGGGAGCTGTTTTTT.

This clonotype was seen at least ten times. The rearrangement joins TRBV20-1 to TRBJ1-1; D is perhaps TRBD1 (5 bases). CDR1 DFQATT and CDR2 SNEGSKA come from the germline V gene (reference sequence). V was shortened by 3 bases and J by 1 base, with 18 bases between the two germline ends. There are 16 residues in the CDR3. The CDR3 DNA reads as TGCAGTGCTAGGGGTCGCGGGGCAGTATCGAACACTGAAGCTTTCTTT. Translation: CSARGRGAVSNTEAFF.

The chain recombines TRBV29-1 with TRBJ2-5; possibly TRBD2 for D (6 bases). Trimming took off 5 bases at V and 2 bases at J, with 18 bases between the two ends. Germline assignment: CDR1 SQVTM and CDR2 ANQGSEA. The CDR3 totals 15 residues. CDR3 region: CSVPFKGLMQETQYF. Here the CDR3 DNA reads TGCAGCGTTCCCTTTAAGGGACTGATGCAAGAGACCCAGTACTTC.

This clonotype was detected once. The chain carries TRBV19 and TRBJ1-5; D call uncertain. This CDR3 region has 17 residues. Trimming shortened V by 7 bases and J by 2 bases, and 21 bases separated the two germline ends. In germline, CDR1 is LNHDA, CDR2 SQIVND (reference sequence). CDR3 DNA: TGTGCCAGTAAACCACCCCCCATTCGGGGTCGCAATCAGCCCCAGCATTTT. The encoded protein is CASKPPPIRGRNQPQHF.

This clonotype was seen at least ten times. The V call is TRBV12-3 or TRBV12-4, the J call TRBJ1-2; no clear D gene. Trimming cost V 6 bases and J 3 bases, with 11 bases left between them. The CDR3 loop spans 13 amino acids. For the CDR3, the DNA is TGTGCCAGCAGCCACACCTCCTACTATGGCTACACCTTC. It codes for CASSHTSYYGYTF.

V and J are TRBV29-1 and TRBJ1-2; no definite D call. The germline V and J ends were trimmed by 5 bases and 3 bases, with 7 bases remaining between them. The V gene's germline CDR1 is SQVTM and CDR2 ANQGSEA. The CDR3 loop spans 11 amino acids. The CDR3, as DNA: TGCAGCGTTCAGTCTGACTATGGCTACACCTTC. Translating it yields CSVQSDYGYTF.

The chain couples TRBV30 to TRBJ2-5, with D hard to call. The J call could be wrong; TRBJ2-1 is a better fit for the DNA end. Germline V gene lookup returns CDR1 GTSNPN and CDR2 SVGIG (reference sequence). The CDR3 consists of 12 residues. In DNA form, the CDR3 reads TGTGCCTGGAGTTCTCTGCGCGGTGAGCAGTTCTTC. It yields the protein CAWSSLRGEQFF.

This clonotype has only a few counts. The chain has TRBV28 and TRBJ2-7, with 8 positions matching TRBD1. With 5 bases clipped from V and 3 bases from J, the junction kept 15 bases outside the gene matches. This CDR3 is 17 amino acids long. Germline CDR1 is MDHEN and CDR2 is SYDVKM. CDR3 coding DNA: TGTGCCAGCAGTCCACTAGACAGGGGACAGCTATACTACGAGCAGTACTTC. Translating it yields CASSPLDRGQLYYEQYF.

To note about this clonotype: This may arise from a read error, as a much more abundant clone is one base away. The chain combines TRBV28 with TRBJ2-5, with D possibly matching TRBD2 (5 bases). The length of the CDR3 is 14 residues. In germline, CDR1 is MDHEN, CDR2 SYDVKM. This CDR3 reads CAGSGSGQQETQYF. DNA of the CDR3: TGTGCCGGCAGTGGAAGCGGCCAACAAGAGACCCAGTACTTC.

This clonotype was observed a handful of times. This chain connects TRBV10-3 to TRBJ2-7; 9 bases agree with TRBD1. The trim removed 2 bases at V and 5 bases at J, leaving 4 bases unmatched. The CDR3 has 14 amino acids. The germline V gene encodes CDR1 ENHRY and CDR2 SYGVKD. This CDR3 is CAISETGGFDEQYF. Here the CDR3 DNA reads TGTGCCATCAGTGAGACAGGGGGCTTCGACGAGCAGTACTTC.

The table lists this clonotype with a few counts. V gene TRBV7-9 combines with J gene TRBJ2-1; D call uncertain. The CDR3 loop spans 13 amino acids. Germline lookup yields CDR1 SEHNR and CDR2 FQNEAQ (reference sequence). V was clipped by 0 bases and J by 6 bases, with 6 bases between them. The CDR3 nucleotides read TGTGCCAGCAGCTTAGCCGCAAGCAATGAGCAGTTCTTC. It yields the protein CASSLAASNEQFF.

This clonotype has at least ten counts. V usage is TRBV28 and J usage is TRBJ2-4; 7 nucleotides line up with TRBD1. V dropped 9 bases and J dropped 1; count of bases not matched to a gene: 3. This CDR3 is built from 13 residues. Germline CDR1 MDHEN, CDR2 SYDVKM. The CDR3 DNA reads TGTGCCAGTAAACAGGGGGCCAAAAACATTCAGTACTTC. It encodes CASKQGAKNIQYF.

This clonotype was counted a few times. Just one base apart from a much larger clone, this may be a read error. This chain uses TRBV12-3 or TRBV12-4 with TRBJ1-2; 11 bases line up with TRBD1. There are 19 residues in the CDR3. The CDR3 DNA follows: TGTGCCAACAGTTTCCCAGGACAGGGGGCTTCCCCCGGGACCTATGGCTACACCTTC. This gives the protein CANSFPGQGASPGTYGYTF.

The sample holds many counts of this clonotype. This chain uses TRBV14 with TRBJ1-4; 7 bases are a match to TRBD1. In germline, CDR1 is SGHDN, CDR2 FVKESK. The length of the CDR3 is 16 residues. The junction had 2 bases not matched to a gene; V was cut back by 1 base and J by 0 bases. CDR3 in amino acids: CASSQAGQTTNEKLFF. DNA of the CDR3: TGTGCCAGCAGCCAAGCGGGACAGACAACTAATGAAAAACTGTTTTTT.

This clonotype was found a few times. The rearrangement uses TRBV14 and TRBJ2-2; 8 bases are a match to TRBD1. The germline CDR1 and CDR2 sequences are SGHDN and FVKESK. Losses at the gene ends were 1 base for V and 5 bases for J; bases not matched to a gene: 15. The CDR3 totals 19 residues. For the CDR3, the DNA is TGTGCCAGCAGCCAAGTTCGTCGTGATCTCACAGGGGGGACCGGGGAGCTGTTTTTT. The encoded protein is CASSQVRRDLTGGTGELFF. The full variable domain, rest sourced from reference TRBV14 and TRBJ2-2, is EAGVTQFPSHSVIEKGQTVTLRCDPISGHDNLYWYRRVMGKEIKFLLHFVKESKQDESGMPNNRFLAERTGGTYSTLKVQPAELEDSGVYFCASSQVRRDLTGGTGELFFGEGSRLTVL.

This clonotype was found many times. The chain is built from TRBV11-2 and TRBJ1-4, with 8 positions matching TRBD1. With 6 bases clipped from V and 6 bases from J, the junction kept 6 bases outside the gene matches. Looked up from germline, CDR1 is SGHAT and CDR2 is FQNNGV. This CDR3 is built from 14 residues. The CDR3 sequence is CASSPQGADEKLFF. CDR3 DNA sequence: TGTGCCAGCAGTCCTCAGGGGGCCGATGAAAAACTGTTTTTT.

The chain combines TRBV5-1 with TRBJ1-3; 7 nucleotides agree with TRBD1. In germline, CDR1 is SGHRS, CDR2 YFSETQ. This CDR3 has 15 amino acids. Losses at the gene ends were 4 bases for V and 2 bases for J; bases not matched to a gene: 6. The CDR3 reads CASSPLTGPGNTIYF. The DNA for the CDR3 is TGCGCCAGCAGCCCGTTGACAGGGCCTGGAAACACCATATATTTT.

V gene TRBV6-5 combines with J gene TRBJ2-3, with D possibly matching TRBD2 (5 bases). CDR1 MNHEY and CDR2 SVGAGI come from the germline V gene. V lost 1 base, J lost 5 bases, and 16 bases lay in between. The CDR3 is 16 amino acids. In DNA form, the CDR3 reads TGTGCCAGCAGTTACTGGAGCGGCGACCCCCGAGATACGCAGTATTTT. Translated: CASSYWSGDPRDTQYF.

This clonotype appeared a few times. The CDR3 region is CASRNTNRDSSYEQYF. The CDR3 DNA follows: TGTGCCAGTAGAAACACAAACCGGGACTCCTCCTACGAGCAGTACTTC. The V and J genes are TRBV19 and TRBJ2-7; tentative D call: TRBD2 (6 bases). V was cut by 6 bases and J by 0 bases, with 18 bases left in between. The CDR3 consists of 16 residues. The germline gives CDR1 LNHDA, CDR2 SQIVND (reference sequence).

This clonotype was counted many times. The chain employs TRBV20-1 and TRBJ2-1; 10 bases line up with TRBD2. V shed 5 bases, J shed 10 bases, and the junction held 5 bases outside the gene matches. Germline V gives CDR1 DFQATT, CDR2 SNEGSKA (reference sequence). The CDR3 spans 12 residues. CDR3: CSAPSGSGEQFF. CDR3 nucleotides: TGCAGTGCTCCTAGCGGGAGTGGAGAGCAGTTCTTC.

This clonotype was seen ten or more times. The chain is built from TRBV10-3 and TRBJ2-7; TRBD1 might be the D (6 bases). Germline loops: CDR1 ENHRY, CDR2 SYGVKD. The CDR3 contains 15 residues. The V and J ends lost 3 bases and 2 bases respectively, with 14 bases between them. Here the CDR3 DNA reads TGTGCCATCAGTGACCCAGGACAGCCGACCTACGAGCAGTACTTC. It translates to CAISDPGQPTYEQYF.

This chain links TRBV11-2 with TRBJ1-4; D perhaps matches TRBD1 (6 bases). V lost 3 bases and J lost 7, with 12 bases in between. Per germline, CDR1 SGHAT and CDR2 FQNNGV. The CDR3 length is 14 residues. The CDR3 sequence is CASSLVTGGEKLFF. The CDR3 nucleotides read TGTGCCAGCAGCTTGGTGACAGGAGGTGAAAAACTGTTTTTT.

This clonotype was observed at least ten times. The chain joins TRBV11-2 to TRBJ1-6, with D tentatively TRBD1 (5 bases). The V and J ends lost 4 bases and 8 bases respectively, with 18 bases between them. From germline, CDR1 is SGHAT and CDR2 FQNNGV. CDR3 length: 16 amino acids. CDR3 residues: CASSSTGTGGYSPLHF. The CDR3 nucleotides are TGTGCCAGCAGCTCCACCGGGACCGGGGGTTATTCACCCCTCCACTTT.

The chain links TRBV10-3 to TRBJ1-1, with D hard to call. The CDR3 totals 16 residues. Germline values: CDR1 ENHRY, CDR2 SYGVKD. With 0 bases removed from V and 4 bases from J, the gap between germline ends came to 15 bases. The CDR3 DNA sequence: TGTGCCATCAGTGAGTCGGGCAGGCTCGGGTCCACTGAAGCTTTCTTT. Encoded protein: CAISESGRLGSTEAFF.